These 32 T cell receptor beta chains came from one sample sequenced in a study of blood T cell repertoires in COVID-19. Libraries were prepared by immunoSEQ multiplex PCR; TCRdb keeps only in-frame clonotypes and omits some of them. The table records 140,000 or so clones, about 82% of them present only once. The sequenced material came from peripheral blood. The source is a man aged 50 or older with acute or convalescent COVID-19.

The V and J genes are TRBV6-5 and TRBJ1-4; D perhaps matches TRBD1 (5 bases). This CDR3 has 13 amino acids. Germline V gene data show CDR1 as MNHEY and CDR2 as SVGAGI. Trimming took off 8 bases at V and 4 bases at J, with 11 bases between the two ends. The CDR3 is CASSRQGNEKLFF. The CDR3 DNA follows: TGTGCCAGCTCGCGGCAGGGTAATGAAAAACTGTTTTTT.

The V call is TRBV6-1, the J call TRBJ2-7, with D possibly TRBD1 on 6 matching bases. Germline-derived CDR1 and CDR2 are MNHNS and SASEGT. V lost 3 bases to trimming and J lost 6 bases, with 15 bases between them. The CDR3 covers 14 residues. CDR3 region: CASSDDWDTTEQYF. CDR3 DNA sequence: TGTGCCAGCAGTGATGATTGGGACACAACCGAGCAGTACTTC.

V and J are TRBV4-1 and TRBJ2-7, with D possibly TRBD1 on 5 matching bases. This CDR3 has 15 residues. V lost 0 bases, J lost 2 bases, and 11 bases lay in between. Germline V gives CDR1 MGHRA, CDR2 YSYEKL. CDR3 residues: CASSQDVGPTYEQYF. The CDR3 nucleotides read TGCGCCAGCAGCCAAGATGTGGGGCCGACCTACGAGCAGTACTTC.

The chain joins TRBV2 to TRBJ1-1; 7 bases match TRBD1. Germline CDR1 SNHLY, CDR2 FYNNEI. This CDR3 is 12 amino acids long. V lost 8 bases and J lost 6; bases outside the gene matches: 6. In DNA form, the CDR3 reads TGTGCCAGCGACCGGGACAGCGCTGAAGCTTTCTTT. Its translation: CASDRDSAEAFF.

This clone was picked up a small number of times. The chain carries TRBV6-6 and TRBJ2-7, with a weak D call TRBD2 (6 bases). The germline gives CDR1 MNHNY, CDR2 SVGAGI (reference sequence). The CDR3 has 15 amino acids. The V and J ends lost 6 bases and 4 bases respectively, with 19 bases between them. Written as DNA, the CDR3 is TGTGCCAGCAGCCCCACGGTAACTGGGGGGTACGAGCAGTACTTC. This encodes CASSPTVTGGYEQYF.

The CDR3 nucleotides are TGTGCCAGCAGTACCGGGTTCTTTTACGAGCAGTACTTC. This sequence encodes CASSTGFFYEQYF. This chain uses TRBV12-3 or TRBV12-4 with TRBJ2-7; D gene uncertain. Trimming removed 5 bases from V and 4 bases from J, with 12 bases in between. The CDR3 totals 13 residues.

The rearrangement links TRBV24-1 to TRBJ2-3; D call uncertain. The CDR3 consists of 16 residues. V gave up 5 bases and J gave up 2 bases, with 16 bases separating them. Looked up from germline, CDR1 is KGHDR and CDR2 is SFDVKD. Here the CDR3 reads CATSAARAQTTDTQYF. DNA of the CDR3: TGTGCCACCAGTGCTGCTCGAGCGCAGACCACAGATACGCAGTATTTT.

This rearrangement joins TRBV10-1 to TRBJ2-3, with D perhaps TRBD1 (6 bases). The ends were cut back, 3 bases at V and 3 bases at J, with 13 bases in the middle. The CDR3 has 15 amino acids. Germline CDR1 reads WNHNN; CDR2 reads SYGVQD (reference sequence). CDR3 sequence: CASSDTGLGTDTQYF. The CDR3 DNA reads as TGCGCCAGCAGTGACACAGGGCTAGGTACAGATACGCAGTATTTT.

This clone is medium-sized (0.01 to 0.1%). V is TRBV5-4 and J is TRBJ2-5; D remains ambiguous. The CDR3 consists of 16 residues. The germline gives CDR1 SGHNT, CDR2 YYREEE (reference sequence). V lost 1 base and J 1 base, leaving 14 bases between the germline ends. The DNA for the CDR3 is TGTGCCAGCAGCTTGTTGCAGAAATTAGCCCAAGAGACCCAGTACTTC. Its translation is CASSLLQKLAQETQYF.

The J gene is TRBJ2-7, the V gene TRBV15, with TRBD1 matching 8 bases. V gave up 1 base and J gave up 2 bases; unmatched junction bases: 1. The germline V gene has CDR1 LNHNV and CDR2 YYDKDF (reference sequence). This CDR3 is built from 14 residues. As DNA, the CDR3 is TGTGCCACCAGCAGAGGCAGGGGGCCCTACGAGCAGTACTTC. Protein: CATSRGRGPYEQYF.

This clone was counted once. V is TRBV4-1 and J is TRBJ2-6, with 10 bases aligning to TRBD1. Germline-derived CDR1 and CDR2 are MGHRA and YSYEKL. The CDR3 sequence is 16 residues long. V was pared by 3 bases and J by 2 bases, with 1 base of the junction left unmatched. The CDR3 loop is CASSQGQGPGANVLTF. The CDR3 DNA follows: TGCGCCAGCAGCCAGGGACAGGGGCCTGGGGCCAACGTCCTGACTTTC.

The chain employs TRBV14 and TRBJ2-7; possibly TRBD1 for D (6 bases). The V end was cut by 5 bases, the J end by 0 bases, with 11 bases between. The CDR3 is made up of 14 amino acids. Per the germline V gene, CDR1 is SGHDN and CDR2 is FVKESK. CDR3 region: CASSARTDSYEQYF. Here the CDR3 DNA reads TGTGCCAGCAGCGCTCGGACAGACTCCTACGAGCAGTACTTC.

The chain uses TRBV11-3 and TRBJ2-7; 11 nucleotides agree with TRBD2. The V and J ends lost 1 base and 6 bases, in that order; junction bases with no gene match: 2. CDR1 is SGHNT and CDR2 is YENEEA in the germline V gene. The CDR3 has 14 residues. This chain's CDR3 is CASSLGLAGSEQYF. The DNA of the CDR3 is TGTGCCAGCAGCTTAGGACTAGCGGGATCCGAGCAGTACTTC.

Of note for this clone: The sample has other DNA sequences that encode this CDR3 too. The chain has TRBV7-3 and TRBJ2-2; D is uncertain. Per the germline V gene, CDR1 is SGHTA and CDR2 is FQGTGA. The germline V and J ends were trimmed by 5 bases and 1 base, with 8 bases remaining between them. The CDR3 totals 14 residues. In DNA, the CDR3 is TGTGCCAGCAGCCCCTCCGGGAACACCGGGGAGCTGTTTTTT. Protein: CASSPSGNTGELFF. Supplemented by reference TRBV7-3 and TRBJ2-2, the full variable domain reads GAGVSQTPSNKVTEKGKYVELRCDPISGHTALYWYRQSLGQGPEFLIYFQGTGAADDSGLPNDRFFAVRPEGSVSTLKIQRTERGDSAVYLCASSPSGNTGELFFGEGSRLTVL.

This chain joins TRBV27 and TRBJ2-2; tentatively, D is TRBD2 (5 bases). CDR3 length: 15 amino acids. Trimming removed 4 bases at V and 4 bases at J, with 13 bases between. Germline CDR1 MNHEY, CDR2 SMNVEV (reference sequence). The CDR3 coding sequence is TGTGCCAGCAGTTCGCGTATGAGGGCCACCGGGGAGCTGTTTTTT. This sequence encodes CASSSRMRATGELFF.

The V and J genes are TRBV7-3 and TRBJ1-4; a possible D gene is TRBD1 (5 bases). V was shortened by 4 bases and J by 7 bases, with 10 bases between the two germline ends. The CDR3 covers 13 residues. CDR1 is SGHTA, CDR2 FQGTGA, per germline. CDR3 in amino acids: CASSSWGGEKLFF. CDR3 DNA sequence: TGTGCCAGCAGCTCCTGGGGGGGTGAAAAACTGTTTTTT.

The rearrangement links TRBV7-6 to TRBJ2-3; possible D gene TRBD2, 5 bases. The CDR3 covers 16 residues. The V gene lost 5 bases and the J gene lost 0 bases, with 15 bases spanning the gap. Germline values: CDR1 SGHVS, CDR2 FNYEAQ. For the CDR3, the DNA is TGTGCCAGCAGCCCCCGATGGAGCGGTAGCACAGATACGCAGTATTTT. Protein product: CASSPRWSGSTDTQYF.

The CDR3 here is CASSYEGYNSPLHF. CDR3 DNA sequence: TGTGCCAGCAGTTACGAGGGATACAATTCACCCCTCCACTTT. The rearrangement uses TRBV6-5 and TRBJ1-6; the D is unclear. The V end was cut by 2 bases, the J end by 7 bases, with 9 bases between. In germline, CDR1 is MNHEY, CDR2 SVGAGI. The CDR3 has 14 residues.

The chain uses TRBV2 and TRBJ2-5, with a tentative D call TRBD2 (6 bases). The CDR3 has 16 amino acids. Germline V gene lookup returns CDR1 SNHLY and CDR2 FYNNEI. Trimming stripped 4 bases from V and 1 base from J, with 16 bases between. CDR3 bases: TGTGCCAGCAGTGGAATGTCAGGGAGGCTCCAAGAGACCCAGTACTTC. It codes for CASSGMSGRLQETQYF.

The count of this clone is one. J is TRBJ1-2 and V is TRBV18; 9 bases align to TRBD1. Germline V gives CDR1 KGHSH, CDR2 LQKENI. V lost 3 bases to trimming and J lost 7 bases; unmatched junction nucleotides: 12. CDR3 length equals 16 residues. For the CDR3, the DNA is TGTGCCAGCTCACCCACCTGGGACAGGGATGTTGCTGGCTACACCTTC. Amino acids: CASSPTWDRDVAGYTF.

The rearrangement uses TRBV13 and TRBJ2-1, with D possibly matching TRBD2 (5 bases). Germline CDR1 and CDR2: PRHDT and FYEKMQ (reference sequence). The CDR3 spans 18 residues. The V and J ends lost 5 bases and 6 bases respectively, with 26 bases between them. The CDR3 bases are TGTGCCAGCAGCCCTAGCTCAGAGCGGCAATCCTTGGGCAATGAGCAGTTCTTC. The encoded protein is CASSPSSERQSLGNEQFF. Based on the CDR3 plus reference TRBV13 and TRBJ2-1, the full variable domain is AAGVIQSPRHLIKEKRETATLKCYPIPRHDTVYWYQQGPGQDPQFLISFYEKMQSDKGSIPDRFSAQQFSDYHSELNMSSLELGDSALYFCASSPSSERQSLGNEQFFGPGTRLTVL.

The chain combines TRBV13 with TRBJ2-6, with D possibly being TRBD2 (6 bases). The ends were cut back, 5 bases at V and 3 bases at J, with 20 bases in the middle. The CDR3 has 18 amino acids. CDR1 and CDR2 from the germline V gene are PRHDT and FYEKMQ (reference sequence). The CDR3 DNA reads TGTGCCAGCAGCCAAGCGGTCGGGGGTCTAGGTGGGGCCAACGTCCTGACTTTC. This codes for CASSQAVGGLGGANVLTF.

The rearrangement joins TRBV10-3 to TRBJ1-6; D call uncertain. V was shortened by 7 bases and J by 10 bases, with 14 bases between the two germline ends. There are 13 residues in the CDR3. Per the germline V gene, CDR1 is ENHRY and CDR2 is SYGVKD. The CDR3 region is CAINPQEGSPLHF. The CDR3 DNA reads as TGTGCCATCAATCCCCAGGAGGGCTCACCCCTCCACTTT.

The chain combines TRBV5-5 with TRBJ1-5, with D unclear. The germline gives CDR1 SGHKS, CDR2 YYEKEE (reference sequence). V was pared by 2 bases and J by 5 bases, with 8 bases between. The CDR3 is made up of 13 amino acids. CDR3 sequence: CASSFVGDQPQHF. CDR3 sequence (DNA): TGTGCCAGCAGCTTTGTGGGCGATCAGCCCCAGCATTTT.

On this clone: Since a far larger clone is one base different, this is likely a read error. This same CDR3 is encoded by further DNA sequences in the sample. The chain is built from TRBV11-2 and TRBJ2-7, with 8 bases aligning to TRBD1. CDR1 is SGHAT, CDR2 FQNNGV, per germline. This CDR3 spans 14 amino acids. The V gene end was trimmed by 1 base and the J gene end by 1 base; junction bases not matched to a gene: 0. For the CDR3, the DNA is TGTGCCAGCAGCTTAGGGACAGGGTCCTACGAGCAGTACTTC. It is translated as CASSLGTGSYEQYF.

There are a few counts of this clone. V gene TRBV19 combines with J gene TRBJ1-5; tentatively, D is TRBD1 (5 bases). Germline assignment: CDR1 LNHDA and CDR2 SQIVND (reference sequence). V was pared by 3 bases and J by 4 bases, with 13 bases between. The CDR3 has 15 amino acids. The CDR3 bases are TGTGCCAGTAGTATCCCACCAGGGAAGAATCAGCCCCAGCATTTT. This codes for CASSIPPGKNQPQHF. Full variable domain (rest looked up from reference TRBV19 and TRBJ1-5): DGGITQSPKYLFRKEGQNVTLSCEQNLNHDAMYWYRQDPGQGLRLIYYSQIVNDFQKGDIAEGYSVSREKKESFPLTVTSAQKNPTAFYLCASSIPPGKNQPQHFGDGTRLSIL.

Concerning this clone: One junction end does not reproduce the germline sequence, and a read error may be involved. V and J are TRBV7-6 and TRBJ2-7; possibly TRBD2 for D (6 bases). The germline CDR1 and CDR2 sequences are SGHVS and FNYEAQ. CDR3 length: 15 amino acids. This CDR3 is CASSSVGGLSHEQYF. Written as DNA, the CDR3 is TGTGCCAGCAGCTCAGTCGGGGGTCTCTCCCACGAGCAGTACTTC.

In its sample, this clone was seen once. This chain connects TRBV11-3 to TRBJ2-2; D perhaps matches TRBD1 (5 bases). Germline assignment: CDR1 SGHNT and CDR2 YENEEA. V gave up 4 bases and J gave up 7 bases, with 13 bases separating them. This CDR3 contains 14 residues. Here the CDR3 DNA reads TGTGCCAGCAGCTCCCCGGACATTATCGGGGAGCTGTTTTTT. This encodes CASSSPDIIGELFF.

This chain joins TRBV2 and TRBJ2-7; TRBD2 matches 7 bases. V lost 6 bases and J lost 0; bases outside the gene matches: 8. CDR3 length equals 15 residues. Germline CDR1 SNHLY, CDR2 FYNNEI. The DNA of the CDR3 is TGTGCCAGCAGGGGAGGGGCAGGGCGCTCCTACGAGCAGTACTTC. Translation: CASRGGAGRSYEQYF.

The chain carries TRBV6-5 and TRBJ2-5; 11 bases align to TRBD2. The CDR3 sequence is 15 residues long. Germline CDR1 and CDR2: MNHEY and SVGAGI. Trimming cost V 6 bases and J 4 bases; bases outside gene matches: 7. The CDR3 here is CASSRSGGAGETQYF. The CDR3, as DNA: TGTGCCAGCAGCCGTAGCGGGGGGGCTGGAGAGACCCAGTACTTC.

This clone has more than one count but fewer than ten. The V and J genes are TRBV9 and TRBJ1-5, with unresolved D. The germline V gene encodes CDR1 SGDLS and CDR2 YYNGEE. The germline V and J ends were trimmed by 3 bases and 4 bases, with 14 bases remaining between them. This CDR3 has 15 residues. CDR3 sequence reads: CASSAPGLLNQPQHF. The CDR3 DNA sequence: TGTGCCAGCAGCGCTCCAGGCCTTTTAAATCAGCCCCAGCATTTT.

This chain links TRBV30 with TRBJ2-7; 7 nucleotides align to TRBD1. The CDR3 sequence is 12 residues long. J was trimmed by 2 bases and V by 5 bases; bases with no gene match: 3. Looked up from germline, CDR1 is GTSNPN and CDR2 is SVGIG (reference sequence). The CDR3 DNA reads TGTGCCTGGTCTACAGGGGCCTACGAGCAGTACTTC. Translating it yields CAWSTGAYEQYF.